The 24 T cell receptor beta chains below all came from one sample that was sequenced in a study of cytomegalovirus exposure and HLA in healthy donors. The PCR employed 60 Vbeta primers together with 13 Jbeta primers. Clones were read by immunoSEQ multiplex PCR, and TCRdb kept only the in-frame ones, dropping some. Of 150,000 to 200,000 clones in the sample, around four fifths were seen once. Sequencing was done on a sample of PBMCs. Receptors originate from a middle-aged man in good health and CMV-seropositive.

This clone was found once. This sequence joins TRBV19 and TRBJ1-5; 7 nucleotides line up with TRBD1. Germline CDR1 reads LNHDA; CDR2 reads SQIVND (reference sequence). Trimming at V came to 4 bases and at J to 6 bases, leaving 9 bases not matched to a gene. The CDR3 consists of 15 residues. The CDR3 DNA is TGTGCCAGTAGTAAGGACAGGCAGGGTTCTCAGCCCCAGCATTTT. Amino acid sequence: CASSKDRQGSQPQHF.

This chain connects TRBV28 to TRBJ2-1; TRBD1 agrees at 7 bases. Unmatched junction bases numbered 11, after V lost 5 bases and J lost 16 bases. Germline-derived CDR1 and CDR2 are MDHEN and SYDVKM. This CDR3 comprises 12 residues. The CDR3 DNA reads as TGTGCCAGCAGTCTGGCCGGGACAGAGAAATTCTTC. It yields the protein CASSLAGTEKFF.

V usage is TRBV7-2 and J usage is TRBJ2-7, with 12 bases fitting TRBD2. The J segment lost 1 base and the V segment lost 0 bases, leaving 4 bases of the junction unmatched. The length of the CDR3 is 17 residues. Per germline, CDR1 SGHTA and CDR2 FQGNSA. This chain's CDR3 is CASSLALAGGGSYEQYF. CDR3 DNA: TGTGCCAGCAGCTTAGCACTAGCGGGAGGAGGGTCCTACGAGCAGTACTTC.

The CDR3: CASSSGVAGDEYGYTF. The CDR3 DNA reads TGTGCCAGCAGCTCCGGGGTCGCGGGAGATGAGTATGGCTACACCTTC. The rearrangement joins TRBV7-6 to TRBJ1-2; no definite D call. Germline loops: CDR1 SGHVS, CDR2 FNYEAQ. This CDR3 is built from 16 residues. V was clipped by 4 bases and J by 5 bases, with 20 bases between them.

The CDR3 DNA follows: TGTGCCAGCAGCGCCCCCGGACAGGGGAACACCGGGGAGCTGTTTTTT. It translates to CASSAPGQGNTGELFF. The rearrangement uses TRBV9 and TRBJ2-2; 8 positions match TRBD1. CDR1 and CDR2 (germline): SGDLS, YYNGEE. After removal of 3 bases from V and 1 base from J, the junction contained 5 bases not matched to a gene. This CDR3 contains 16 residues.

The chain carries TRBV28 and TRBJ2-2; maybe TRBD1 (5 bases). CDR3 length equals 14 residues. CDR1 is MDHEN, CDR2 SYDVKM, per germline. V was pared by 6 bases and J by 3 bases, with 11 bases between. This CDR3 is CASRGTGYTGELFF. In DNA, the CDR3 is TGTGCCAGCAGGGGAACAGGATACACCGGGGAGCTGTTTTTT. The whole variable domain, remainder taken from reference TRBV28 and TRBJ2-2, is DVKVTQSSRYLVKRTGEKVFLECVQDMDHENMFWYRQDPGLGLRLIYFSYDVKMKEKGDIPEGYSVSREKKERFSLILESASTNQTSMYLCASRGTGYTGELFFGEGSRLTVL.

The chain recombines TRBV30 with TRBJ1-1, with 7 positions matching TRBD1. Trimming took 4 bases from V and 4 from J; bases not matched to a gene: 9. The CDR3 sequence is 14 residues long. Germline V gives CDR1 GTSNPN, CDR2 SVGIG (reference sequence). CDR3 residues: CAWIETGSVTEAFF. The DNA of the CDR3 is TGTGCCTGGATCGAGACAGGGTCGGTCACTGAAGCTTTCTTT. Filled out from reference TRBV30 and TRBJ1-1, the complete variable domain reads SQTIHQWPATLVQPVGSPLSLECTVEGTSNPNLYWYRQAAGRGLQLLFYSVGIGQISSEVPQNLSASRPQDRQFILSSKKLLLSDSGFYLCAWIETGSVTEAFFGQGTRLTVV.

This CDR3 reads CASSLIGGLSLGGYTF. The CDR3 DNA sequence: TGCGCCAGCAGCTTGATAGGGGGCCTATCCCTGGGCGGCTACACCTTC. This chain links TRBV5-1 with TRBJ1-2; TRBD1 matches 7 bases. From germline, CDR1 is SGHRS and CDR2 YFSETQ. The trim removed 1 base at V and 8 bases at J, leaving 14 bases unmatched. The CDR3 sequence is 16 residues long.

This chain connects TRBV4-1 to TRBJ2-2; maybe TRBD1 (5 bases). Per germline, CDR1 MGHRA and CDR2 YSYEKL. The CDR3 is made up of 15 amino acids. Trimming shortened V by 4 bases and J by 4 bases, and 13 bases separated the two germline ends. CDR3 amino acids: CASSPRSGSTGELFF. The CDR3 nucleotides are TGCGCCAGCAGCCCCCGTTCAGGGTCCACCGGGGAGCTGTTTTTT.

This rearrangement joins TRBV9 to TRBJ2-7, with 8 positions matching TRBD1. Germline trimming cut 0 bases from V and 1 base from J; bases unmatched to any gene: 3. There are 15 residues in the CDR3. Germline V lookup: CDR1 SGDLS, CDR2 YYNGEE. The CDR3 loop reads CASSVAGGKSYEQYF. CDR3 DNA sequence: TGTGCCAGCAGCGTAGCAGGGGGCAAATCCTACGAGCAGTACTTC.

This clone showed up just once. The V and J genes are TRBV5-4 and TRBJ2-3; 9 bases align to TRBD2. The J segment lost 10 bases and the V segment lost 2 bases, leaving 11 bases of the junction unmatched. This CDR3 has 15 residues. Germline V gene data show CDR1 as SGHNT and CDR2 as YYREEE (reference sequence). The CDR3, as DNA: TGTGCCAGCAGCTTTGGGGCGGCGGGAGGGATTGCGCAGTATTTT. This translates into CASSFGAAGGIAQYF.

The chain links TRBV10-3 to TRBJ1-6; TRBD1 agrees at 8 bases. CDR1 and CDR2 (germline): ENHRY, SYGVKD. The CDR3 loop spans 14 amino acids. The J segment lost 8 bases and the V segment lost 5 bases, leaving 5 bases of the junction unmatched. DNA of the CDR3: TGTGCCATCAGTTCCACGGGACAGGATTCACCCCTCCACTTT. Its protein product is CAISSTGQDSPLHF.

The chain combines TRBV5-6 with TRBJ2-7; D may be TRBD2 (6 bases). Germline V gene data show CDR1 as SGHDT and CDR2 as YYEEEE. Trimming removed 2 bases from V and 6 bases from J, with 9 bases in between. The CDR3 sequence is 12 residues long. The CDR3 is CASSFGTSEQYF. CDR3 sequence (DNA): TGTGCCAGCAGCTTCGGGACTTCCGAGCAGTACTTC.

The chain links TRBV2 to TRBJ2-5, with no clear D. There are 15 residues in the CDR3. CDR1 SNHLY and CDR2 FYNNEI come from the germline V gene. V dropped 1 base and J dropped 5 bases, with 14 bases sitting between them. The CDR3 nucleotides are TGTGCCAGCAGTGAAGGGGCAACCTTTGGGGAGACCCAGTACTTC. Protein: CASSEGATFGETQYF.

The chain is built from TRBV28 and TRBJ1-4, with 7 positions matching TRBD1. This CDR3 comprises 15 residues. The trim removed 2 bases at V and 4 bases at J, leaving 4 bases unmatched. Per germline, CDR1 MDHEN and CDR2 SYDVKM. In DNA, the CDR3 is TGTGCCAGCAGTTTAGAGACAGGGAATAATGAAAAACTGTTTTTT. As protein: CASSLETGNNEKLFF.

The chain links TRBV18 to TRBJ2-7; D is ambiguous. Per germline, CDR1 KGHSH and CDR2 LQKENI. Trimming removed 0 bases from V and 6 bases from J, with 9 bases in between. The CDR3 runs to 13 residues. The DNA of the CDR3 is TGTGCCAGCTCACCACCTATTATATCCGAGCAGTACTTC. It translates to CASSPPIISEQYF.

This clone was observed a few times. The genes are TRBV18 and TRBJ1-1; 11 positions agree with TRBD1. There are 16 residues in the CDR3. V gave up 4 bases and J gave up 3 bases; unmatched junction bases: 7. Germline lookup yields CDR1 KGHSH and CDR2 LQKENI. The CDR3: CASSRGTGGVDTEAFF. In DNA form, the CDR3 reads TGTGCCAGCTCACGAGGGACAGGGGGGGTCGACACTGAAGCTTTCTTT.

The chain carries TRBV9 and TRBJ1-4; D is undetermined. The germline V gene has CDR1 SGDLS and CDR2 YYNGEE. The V and J ends lost 0 bases and 3 bases respectively, with 12 bases between them. The CDR3 loop spans 16 amino acids. CDR3 amino acids: CASSVATGSANEKLFF. The DNA for the CDR3 is TGTGCCAGCAGCGTAGCTACGGGTAGCGCTAATGAAAAACTGTTTTTT.

The sample holds one count of this clone. The rearrangement joins TRBV7-2 to TRBJ2-2; 9 bases fit TRBD2. V shed 5 bases, J shed 4 bases, and the junction held 8 bases outside the gene matches. The CDR3 is 16 residues long. Germline CDR1 and CDR2: SGHTA and FQGNSA. For the CDR3, the DNA is TGTGCCAGCAGCCCCCCGGGACTAGCCTCCACCGGGGAGCTGTTTTTT. It yields the protein CASSPPGLASTGELFF.

The chain recombines TRBV12-5 with TRBJ1-2; TRBD1 matches 8 bases. Losses at the gene ends were 4 bases for V and 13 bases for J; bases not matched to a gene: 8. The CDR3 covers 12 residues. CDR1 and CDR2 from the germline V gene are LGHNT and FRNRAP. CDR3 region: CASGSPDRDPTF. CDR3 nucleotides: TGTGCTAGTGGTTCACCGGACAGGGACCCCACCTTC.

This clone was seen a single time. V is TRBV28 and J is TRBJ1-2; 7 nucleotides agree with TRBD1. Per germline, CDR1 MDHEN and CDR2 SYDVKM. V trimming: 8 bases; J trimming: 4 bases; junction bases outside the gene matches: 7. The CDR3 runs 13 residues. In DNA form, the CDR3 reads TGTGCCAGCCGACAACAGGGGTCCTATGGCTACACCTTC. Protein product: CASRQQGSYGYTF.

The chain employs TRBV28 and TRBJ2-3, with 10 nucleotides matching TRBD1. J gave up 2 bases and V 5 bases, and 1 base lay outside the gene matches. This CDR3 is 14 amino acids long. Germline CDR1 and CDR2: MDHEN and SYDVKM. CDR3 amino acids: CASSRQGATDTQYF. In nucleotides, the CDR3 is TGTGCCAGCAGTCGACAGGGGGCCACAGATACGCAGTATTTT.

This rearrangement joins TRBV7-2 to TRBJ2-7; 8 bases are a match to TRBD2. The CDR3 loop spans 14 amino acids. V gave up 2 bases and J gave up 6 bases; unmatched junction bases: 6. Looked up from germline, CDR1 is SGHTA and CDR2 is FQGNSA. The CDR3 sequence is CASSLSWTSSEQYF. Written as DNA, the CDR3 is TGTGCCAGCAGCTTATCCTGGACTAGCAGCGAGCAGTACTTC.

The chain joins TRBV9 to TRBJ2-3; TRBD2 matches 15 bases. V shed 2 bases, J shed 5 bases, and the junction held 6 bases outside the gene matches. Germline V lookup: CDR1 SGDLS, CDR2 YYNGEE. This CDR3 is built from 17 residues. DNA of the CDR3: TGTGCCAGCAGCGTTGGACTAGCGGGGGGGAAGCAAGATACGCAGTATTTT. Translating gives CASSVGLAGGKQDTQYF.